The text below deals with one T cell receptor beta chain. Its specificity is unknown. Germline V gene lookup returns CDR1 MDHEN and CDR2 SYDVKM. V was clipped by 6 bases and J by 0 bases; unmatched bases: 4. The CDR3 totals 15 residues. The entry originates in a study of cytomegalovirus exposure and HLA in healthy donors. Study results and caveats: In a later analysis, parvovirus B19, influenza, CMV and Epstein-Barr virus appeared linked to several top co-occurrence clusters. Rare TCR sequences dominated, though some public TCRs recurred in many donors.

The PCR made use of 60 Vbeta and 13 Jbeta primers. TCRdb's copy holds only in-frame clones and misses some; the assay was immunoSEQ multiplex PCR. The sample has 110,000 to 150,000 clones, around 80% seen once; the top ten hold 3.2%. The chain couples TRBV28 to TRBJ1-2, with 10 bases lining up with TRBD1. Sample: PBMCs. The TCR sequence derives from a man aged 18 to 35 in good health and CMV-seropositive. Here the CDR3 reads CASRGQGPANYGYTF. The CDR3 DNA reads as TGTGCCAGCAGGGGACAGGGGCCCGCTAACTATGGCTACACCTTC.